This TCR beta chain appears in the sequencing data of a study of cytomegalovirus exposure and HLA in healthy donors. Germline V gives CDR1 SQVTM, CDR2 ANQGSEA. The germline V and J ends were trimmed by 4 bases and 4 bases, with 14 bases remaining between them. The CDR3 consists of 14 residues. Study observations and caveats: Sequencing likely generated an artifact that appeared as a cluster of highly shared sequence variants. Indistinguishable V segments such as TRBV6-2 and TRBV6-3 were excluded.

In the case of this clone: Its target is not known.

Primers: 60 Vbeta forward and 13 Jbeta reverse. Only in-frame clones appear in the TCRdb table, and some are missing; sequencing was by immunoSEQ multiplex PCR. Of under 150,000 clones in the sample, over 70% are singletons; the top ten hold roughly 1.5%. This chain connects TRBV29-1 to TRBJ2-1; tentative D call: TRBD2 (6 bases). This receptor was identified in a woman aged 18-29 years in good health and CMV-seronegative. The material sequenced was PBMCs. CDR3 protein: CSVGFSGPYNEQFF. The CDR3 DNA sequence: TGCAGCGTTGGATTTAGCGGACCTTACAATGAGCAGTTCTTC.